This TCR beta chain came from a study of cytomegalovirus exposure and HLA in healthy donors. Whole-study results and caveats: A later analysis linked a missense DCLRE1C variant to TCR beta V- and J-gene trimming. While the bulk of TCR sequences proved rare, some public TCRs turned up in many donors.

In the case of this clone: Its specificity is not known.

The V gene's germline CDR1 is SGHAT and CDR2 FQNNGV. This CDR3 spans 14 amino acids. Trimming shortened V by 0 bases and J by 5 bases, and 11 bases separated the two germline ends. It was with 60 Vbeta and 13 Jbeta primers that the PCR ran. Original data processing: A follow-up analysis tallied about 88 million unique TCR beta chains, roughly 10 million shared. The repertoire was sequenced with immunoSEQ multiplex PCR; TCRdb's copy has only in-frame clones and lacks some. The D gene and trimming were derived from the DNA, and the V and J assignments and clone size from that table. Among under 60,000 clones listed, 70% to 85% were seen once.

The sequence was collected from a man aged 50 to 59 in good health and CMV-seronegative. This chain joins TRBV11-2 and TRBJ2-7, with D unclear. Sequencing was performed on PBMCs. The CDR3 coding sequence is TGTGCCAGCAGCTTAGATCTAGTTATTGACGAGCAGTACTTC. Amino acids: CASSLDLVIDEQYF.